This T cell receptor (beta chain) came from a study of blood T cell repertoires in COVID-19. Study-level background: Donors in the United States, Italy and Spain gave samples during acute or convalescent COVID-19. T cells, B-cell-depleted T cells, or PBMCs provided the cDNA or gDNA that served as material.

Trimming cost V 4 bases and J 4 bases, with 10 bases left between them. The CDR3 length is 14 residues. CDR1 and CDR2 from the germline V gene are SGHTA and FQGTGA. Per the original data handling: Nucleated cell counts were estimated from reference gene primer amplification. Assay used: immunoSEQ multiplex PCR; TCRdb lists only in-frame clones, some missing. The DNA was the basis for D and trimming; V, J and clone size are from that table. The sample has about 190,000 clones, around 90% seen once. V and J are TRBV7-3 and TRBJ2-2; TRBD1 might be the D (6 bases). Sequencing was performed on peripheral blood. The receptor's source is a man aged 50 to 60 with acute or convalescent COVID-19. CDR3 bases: TGTGCCAGCAGCTGGCAGGGGAGCACCGGGGAGCTGTTTTTT. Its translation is CASSWQGSTGELFF.